Sequencing of this T cell receptor beta chain was carried out in a study of cytomegalovirus exposure and HLA in healthy donors. Study-level results: When a later analysis was performed, an Asian-associated ancestry cluster reportedly had fewer N-insertions than the roughly 630-donor mean. Later work associated around 18,000 TCR beta sequences with HLA alleles at 0.05 false discovery rate. It was reportedly the case that the classifier diagnosed cytomegalovirus status with high specificity and sensitivity.

Concerning this clone: No antigen is known for it.

The PCR used 60 Vbeta and 13 Jbeta primers. Libraries were prepared by immunoSEQ multiplex PCR; TCRdb keeps only in-frame clonotypes and omits some of them. The table has some 190,000 clones, 75% to 90% seen once. CDR3 length: 14 amino acids. V shed 0 bases, J shed 6 bases, and the junction held 6 bases outside the gene matches. Per germline, CDR1 SGHDT and CDR2 YYEEEE. Material: PBMCs. The chain has TRBV5-6 and TRBJ2-7; 7 bases align to TRBD2. The clonotype originates from a boy aged 2-15 years in good health and CMV-seronegative. The CDR3 spells CASSLVGLAAEQYF. The CDR3 DNA reads as TGTGCCAGCAGCTTGGTGGGGCTAGCGGCCGAGCAGTACTTC.